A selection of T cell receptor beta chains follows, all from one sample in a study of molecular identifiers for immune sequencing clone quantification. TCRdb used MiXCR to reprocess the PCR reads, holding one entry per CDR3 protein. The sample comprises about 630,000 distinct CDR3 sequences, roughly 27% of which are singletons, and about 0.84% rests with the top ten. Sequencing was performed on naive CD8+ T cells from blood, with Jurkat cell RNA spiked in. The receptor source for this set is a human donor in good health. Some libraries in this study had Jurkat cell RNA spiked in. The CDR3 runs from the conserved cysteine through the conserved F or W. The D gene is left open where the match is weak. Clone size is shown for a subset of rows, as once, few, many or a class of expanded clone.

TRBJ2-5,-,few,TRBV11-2,TGTGCCAGCAGCTTAGTGGGGGCAACATTGGAGACCCAGTACTTC,CASSLVGATLETQYF
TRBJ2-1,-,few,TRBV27,TGTGCCAGCAGTTTACTGGGGGGCGCATGGAATGAGCAGTTCTTC,CASSLLGGAWNEQFF
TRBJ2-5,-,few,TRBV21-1,TGTGCCAGCAGCAAACCACCGGGACCCCGGGAGACCCAGTACTTC,CASSKPPGPRETQYF
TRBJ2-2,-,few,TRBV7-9,TGTGCCAGCAGCCCCTGGGTAGCAACCGGGGAGCTGTTTTTT,CASSPWVATGELFF
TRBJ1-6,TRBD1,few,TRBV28,TGTGCCAGCAGTTTACAGGGGGCGGAGGGGGTACCCCTCCACTTT,CASSLQGAEGVPLHF
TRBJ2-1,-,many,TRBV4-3,TGCGCCAGCAGCCAAAGAGGGGATGAGCAGTTCTTC,CASSQRGDEQFF
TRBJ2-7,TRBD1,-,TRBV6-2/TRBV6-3,TGTGCCAGCAGTCTCCCGTACAGGGGACCCTACGAGCAGTACTTC,CASSLPYRGPYEQYF
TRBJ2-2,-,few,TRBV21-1,TGTGCCAGCAGCATCTTCAACAGGGAAAACACCGGGGAGCTGTTTTTT,CASSIFNRENTGELFF
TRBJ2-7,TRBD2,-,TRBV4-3,TGCGCCAGCAGCCAAGGGATACCGACTAGCGGGAGTCTCAGCTCCTACGAGCAGTACTTC,CASSQGIPTSGSLSSYEQYF
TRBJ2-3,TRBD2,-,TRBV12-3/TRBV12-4,TGTGCCAGCAGTCTAGGGATTGCTAGCGGGGCCACAGATACGCAGTATTTT,CASSLGIASGATDTQYF
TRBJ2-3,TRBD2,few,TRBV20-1,TGCAGTGCTAGAGATTCGTTTGCTAGCGGGGGGCTTAACACAGATACGCAGTATTTT,CSARDSFASGGLNTDTQYF
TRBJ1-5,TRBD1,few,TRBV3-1,TGTGCCAGCAGCCAAGGGACAGGTATGAATCAGCCCCAGCATTTT,CASSQGTGMNQPQHF
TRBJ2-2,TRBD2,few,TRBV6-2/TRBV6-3,TGTGCCAGCAGTCGGACTAGCGGGCTCGGGGAGCTGTTTTTT,CASSRTSGLGELFF
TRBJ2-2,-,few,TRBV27,TGTGCCAGCAGTTTAAGCGTACGCGGGGAGCTGTTTTTT,CASSLSVRGELFF
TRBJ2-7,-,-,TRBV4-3,TGCGCCAGCAGCTCGGGGAGGGGGGGCCACGAGCAGTACTTC,CASSSGRGGHEQYF
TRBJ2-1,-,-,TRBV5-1,TGCGCCAGCACCCCGGAGGGGCGCAAAGAAAATGAGCAGTTCTTC,CASTPEGRKENEQFF
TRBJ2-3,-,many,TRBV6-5,TGTGCCAGCAGTTTGGCTAGCTTAGGGACAGATACGCAGTATTTT,CASSLASLGTDTQYF
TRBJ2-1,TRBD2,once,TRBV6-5,TGTGCCAGCGGGCCGGGAGGGTTTTACAATGAGCAGTTCTTC,CASGPGGFYNEQFF
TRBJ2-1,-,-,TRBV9,TGTGCCAGCAGCTTCAGAGGTGGCAATGAGCAGTTCTTC,CASSFRGGNEQFF
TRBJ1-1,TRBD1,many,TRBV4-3,TGCGCCAGCAGCCACGGACAGGACACTGAAGCTTTCTTT,CASSHGQDTEAFF
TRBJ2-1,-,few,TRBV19,TGTGCCAGTAGTATGAAATCCGCACCCCCTTACAATGAGCAGTTCTTC,CASSMKSAPPYNEQFF
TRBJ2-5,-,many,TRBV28,TGTGCCAGCAGTCCCGAGGACAGATTCGAAGAGACCCAGTACTTC,CASSPEDRFEETQYF
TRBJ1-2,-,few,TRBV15,TGTGCCACCAGCAGGGAAGGGGGGGGTGGCTACACCTTC,CATSREGGGGYTF
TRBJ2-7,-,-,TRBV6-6,TGTGCCAGCAGTAACGCAATCGCCGGGACCGCCTACGAGCAGTACTTC,CASSNAIAGTAYEQYF
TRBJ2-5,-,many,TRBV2,TGTGCCAGCAGTGAATACAACGGGGTGGAGTACTTC,CASSEYNGVEYF
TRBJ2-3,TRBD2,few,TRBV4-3,TGCGCCAGCAGCCAAGATAGCGGGGGTAGGACAGATACGCAGTATTTT,CASSQDSGGRTDTQYF
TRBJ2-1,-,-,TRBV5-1,TGCCCCAGCAGCTTGGCTAGTGGGGTGTTGAATGAGCAGTTCTTC,CPSSLASGVLNEQFF
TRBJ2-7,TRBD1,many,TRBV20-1,TGCAGTGCTAGAGGGGGGACAGCGAGCTCCTACGAGCAGTACTTC,CSARGGTASSYEQYF
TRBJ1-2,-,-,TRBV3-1,TGTGCCAGCAGCCAACCGGACAGACAGTCCTATGGCTACACCTTC,CASSQPDRQSYGYTF
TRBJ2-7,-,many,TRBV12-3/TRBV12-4,TGTGCCAGCAGTTCGCAGGGGTTCCCCGAGCAGTACTTC,CASSSQGFPEQYF
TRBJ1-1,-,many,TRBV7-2,TGTGCCAGCAGCTTACTCGGTTCTGGGGTAATGAACACTGAAGCTTTCTTT,CASSLLGSGVMNTEAFF
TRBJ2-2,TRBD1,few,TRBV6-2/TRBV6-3,TGTGCCAGCAAAGGAACAGGGGGCGCGAACACCGGGGAGCTGTTTTTT,CASKGTGGANTGELFF
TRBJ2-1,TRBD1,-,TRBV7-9,TGTGCCAGCAGCTTAAGGGGACAGCCTCCCTACAATGAGCAGTTCTTC,CASSLRGQPPYNEQFF
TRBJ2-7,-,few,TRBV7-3,TGTGCCAGCAGCTTTCCTCCTAGCGACTACGAGCAGTACTTC,CASSFPPSDYEQYF
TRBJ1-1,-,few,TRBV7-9,TGTGCCAGCAGCTTAGTTCTGGGGTCGGCTGAAGCTTTCTTT,CASSLVLGSAEAFF
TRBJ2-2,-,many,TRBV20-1,TGCAGTGCTAGAGGGACAGCGAACACCGGGGAGCTGTTTTTT,CSARGTANTGELFF
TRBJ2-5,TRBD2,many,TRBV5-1,TGCGCCAGCAGCATAATTAGCGGGAGTCGGGAGACCCAGTACTTC,CASSIISGSRETQYF
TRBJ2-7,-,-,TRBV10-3,TGTGCCATCAGGGACGGTTCCTACGAGCAGTACTTC,CAIRDGSYEQYF
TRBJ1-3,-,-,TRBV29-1,TGCAGCGTTGAACTGGCGAACTCTGGAAACACCATATATTTT,CSVELANSGNTIYF
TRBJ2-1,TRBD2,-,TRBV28,TGTGCCAGCAGCCCATCGGGACTAGCGCAACTCAGCTCCTACAATGAGCAGTTCTTC,CASSPSGLAQLSSYNEQFF
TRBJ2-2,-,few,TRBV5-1,TGCGCCAGCAGCTTTGAAGGGAGGCTGTTTTTT,CASSFEGRLFF
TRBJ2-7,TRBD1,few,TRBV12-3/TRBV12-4,TGTGCCAGCAACACAGGGGGCACCTCCTACGAGCAGTACTTC,CASNTGGTSYEQYF
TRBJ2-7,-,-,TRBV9,TGTGCCAGCAGCGTAGCTATCGGCAGCCCATTACACGAGCAGTACTTC,CASSVAIGSPLHEQYF
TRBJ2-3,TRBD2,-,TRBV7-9,TGTGCCAGCAGCTTAGCGGTGGGGACTAGCGGGAGGCCCACAGATACGCAGTATTTT,CASSLAVGTSGRPTDTQYF
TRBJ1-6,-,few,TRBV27,TGTGCCAGCAGTTTATCCAGGGGCCCCAGTTCACCCCTCCACTTT,CASSLSRGPSSPLHF
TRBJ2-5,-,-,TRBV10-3,TGTGCCATCAGTGGGACAGGAGGGGAGACCCAGTACTTC,CAISGTGGETQYF
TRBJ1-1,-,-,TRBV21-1,TGTGCCAGCAGCAGAGAAGACAGACAGAACACTGAAGCTTTCTTT,CASSREDRQNTEAFF
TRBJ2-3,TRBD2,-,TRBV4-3,TGCGCCAGCAGCCAAGATAAAGCGGGAGGGCTGTTAGATACGCAGTATTTT,CASSQDKAGGLLDTQYF
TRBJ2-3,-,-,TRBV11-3,TGTGCCAGCAGCCGCAGCGGGAGCACAGATACGCAGTATTTT,CASSRSGSTDTQYF
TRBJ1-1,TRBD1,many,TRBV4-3,TGCGCCAGCAGCCTGTGGACAGGCCTCGTCACTGAAGCTTTCTTT,CASSLWTGLVTEAFF
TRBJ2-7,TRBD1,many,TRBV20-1,TGCAGTGCTAGCGACCGGGACAGGGGTTACGAGCAGTACTTC,CSASDRDRGYEQYF
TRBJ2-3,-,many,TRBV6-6,TGTGCCAGCAGTCACGGGACTCGCACAGATACGCAGTATTTT,CASSHGTRTDTQYF
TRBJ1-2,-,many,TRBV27,TGTGCCAGCAGTTTATACAGTAACTATGGCTACACCTTC,CASSLYSNYGYTF
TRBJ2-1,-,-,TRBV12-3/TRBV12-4,TGTGCCAGCAGGGGAGACAGGAAGTGGTCCTACAATGAGCAGTTCTTC,CASRGDRKWSYNEQFF
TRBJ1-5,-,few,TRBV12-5,TGTGCTAGTGGTTTGGTACCAGCTAGGGGGTTGTATCAGCCCCAGCATTTT,CASGLVPARGLYQPQHF